One T cell receptor (beta chain) is described in this entry. Original analysis: Without quality scores, immunoSEQ junctional reads could not be filtered like full-length reads. TCRdb's copy holds only in-frame clones and misses some; the assay was immunoSEQ multiplex PCR. The V and J calls and clone size were taken over from that table, and D and trimming were inferred from the DNA. The sample contains a few million clones, over 85% of which appear only once. V was cut by 1 base and J by 0 bases, with 7 bases left in between. Germline V gene lookup returns CDR1 SGHKS and CDR2 YYEKEE (reference sequence). The CDR3 sequence is 15 residues long. This record belongs to a study of shared clonotypes between healthy human individuals. For the study at large: Every donor yielded three CD4 naive, three CD4 memory, two CD8 naive and one CD8 memory plate.

The clonotype comes from a man younger than 35 in good health. Sequenced material: naive CD4+ T cells sorted from blood. Subset specified: CD45RA+ positively selected. V is TRBV5-5 and J is TRBJ1-4; D ambiguous. The CDR3 reads CASSLWSATNEKLFF. The CDR3, as DNA: TGTGCCAGCAGCTTGTGGTCGGCAACTAATGAAAAACTGTTTTTT.